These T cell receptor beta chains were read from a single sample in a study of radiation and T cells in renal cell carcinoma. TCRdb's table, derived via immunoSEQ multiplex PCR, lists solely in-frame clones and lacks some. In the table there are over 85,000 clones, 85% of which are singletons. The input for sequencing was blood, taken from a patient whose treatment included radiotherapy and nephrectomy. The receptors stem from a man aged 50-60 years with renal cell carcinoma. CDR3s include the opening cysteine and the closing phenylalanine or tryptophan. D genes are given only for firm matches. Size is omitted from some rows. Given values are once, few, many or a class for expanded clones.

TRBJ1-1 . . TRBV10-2 CASSEGGATEAFF TGCGCCAGCAGTGAGGGGGGGGCCACTGAAGCTTTCTTT
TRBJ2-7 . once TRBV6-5 CAEGPNVDYEQYF TGTGCGGAGGGGCCCAACGTCGACTACGAGCAGTACTTC
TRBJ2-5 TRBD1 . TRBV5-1 CASSAGTGKETQYF TGCGCCAGCAGCGCCGGGACAGGAAAAGAGACCCAGTACTTC
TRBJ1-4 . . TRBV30 CAWSYGGSNEKLFF TGTGCCTGGTCCTATGGGGGATCTAATGAAAAACTGTTTTTT
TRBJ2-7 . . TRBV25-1 CATGTAIPYEQYF TGTGCCACCGGGACGGCCATACCATACGAGCAGTACTTC
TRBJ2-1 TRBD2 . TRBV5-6 CASSLRYGSGSIDEQFF TGTGCCAGCAGCTTGAGGTATGGAAGCGGGAGTATCGATGAGCAGTTCTTC
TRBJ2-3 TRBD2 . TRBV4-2 CASSQVTSGTDTQYF TGTGCCAGCAGCCAGGTGACTAGCGGCACAGATACGCAGTATTTT
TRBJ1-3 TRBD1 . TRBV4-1 CASSRETGFGNTIYF TGCGCCAGCAGCCGAGAGACAGGGTTCGGAAACACCATATATTTT
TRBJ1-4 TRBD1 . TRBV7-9 CASSWAGQGNEKLFF TGTGCCAGCAGTTGGGCGGGACAGGGTAATGAAAAACTGTTTTTT
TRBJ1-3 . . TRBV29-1 CSVEEVENTIYF TGCAGCGTTGAGGAGGTCGAAAACACCATATATTTT
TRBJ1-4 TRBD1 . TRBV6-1 CASRSGGSGEKLFF TGTGCCAGCAGGTCAGGGGGCTCGGGCGAAAAACTGTTTTTT
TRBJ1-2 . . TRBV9 CASSSAGLGGYTF TGTGCCAGCAGCTCAGCCGGGCTCGGTGGCTACACCTTC
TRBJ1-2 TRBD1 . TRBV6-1 CASTSGQGLYGYTF TGTGCCAGCACTTCGGGACAGGGACTTTATGGCTACACCTTC
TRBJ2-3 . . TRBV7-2 CASSKQVGEDTDTQYF TGTGCCAGCAGCAAACAGGTGGGGGAGGACACAGATACGCAGTATTTT
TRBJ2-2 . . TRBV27 CASSFSAGELFF TGTGCCAGCAGTTTCTCCGCCGGGGAGCTGTTTTTT
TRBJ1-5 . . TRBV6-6 CASSYSGNSNQPQHF TGTGCCAGCAGTTACAGTGGCAATAGCAATCAGCCCCAGCATTTT
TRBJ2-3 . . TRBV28 CASSFGVDTQYF TGTGCCAGCAGTTTTGGGGTTGATACGCAGTATTTT
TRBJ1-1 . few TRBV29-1 CSAQNTEAFF TGCAGCGCCCAGAACACTGAAGCTTTCTTT
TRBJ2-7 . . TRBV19 CASSIDARAAYEQYF TGTGCCAGTAGTATAGATGCCAGGGCCGCCTACGAGCAGTACTTC
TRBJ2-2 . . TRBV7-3 CASSLTGADTGELFF TGTGCCAGCAGCTTAACCGGGGCCGACACCGGGGAGCTGTTTTTT
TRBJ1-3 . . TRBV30 CAWSSGPAVSGNTIYF TGTGCCTGGAGTTCCGGTCCGGCGGTCTCTGGAAACACCATATATTTT
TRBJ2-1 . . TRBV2 CASSEVGFYNEQFF TGTGCCAGCAGTGAAGTAGGTTTCTACAATGAGCAGTTCTTC
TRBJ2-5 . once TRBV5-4 CASSPGHPRNF TGTGCCAGCAGCCCCGGGCATCCGAGGAACTTC